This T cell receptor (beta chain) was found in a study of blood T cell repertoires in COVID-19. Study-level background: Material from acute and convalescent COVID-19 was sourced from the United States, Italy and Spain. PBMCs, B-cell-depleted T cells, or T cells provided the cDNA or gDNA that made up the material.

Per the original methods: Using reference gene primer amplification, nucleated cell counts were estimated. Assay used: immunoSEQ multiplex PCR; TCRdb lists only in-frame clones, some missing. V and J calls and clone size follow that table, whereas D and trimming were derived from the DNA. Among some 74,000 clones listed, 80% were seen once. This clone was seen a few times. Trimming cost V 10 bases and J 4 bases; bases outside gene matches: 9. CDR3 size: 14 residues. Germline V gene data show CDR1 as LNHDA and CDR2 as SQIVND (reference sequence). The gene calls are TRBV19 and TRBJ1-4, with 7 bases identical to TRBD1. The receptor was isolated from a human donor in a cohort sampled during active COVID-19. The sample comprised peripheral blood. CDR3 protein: CAIGRTGVNEKLFF. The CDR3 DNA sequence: TGTGCCATCGGTCGAACAGGGGTTAATGAAAAACTGTTTTTT. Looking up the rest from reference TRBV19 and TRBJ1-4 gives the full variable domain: DGGITQSPKYLFRKEGQNVTLSCEQNLNHDAMYWYRQDPGQGLRLIYYSQIVNDFQKGDIAEGYSVSREKKESFPLTVTSAQKNPTAFYLCAIGRTGVNEKLFFGSGTQLSVL.